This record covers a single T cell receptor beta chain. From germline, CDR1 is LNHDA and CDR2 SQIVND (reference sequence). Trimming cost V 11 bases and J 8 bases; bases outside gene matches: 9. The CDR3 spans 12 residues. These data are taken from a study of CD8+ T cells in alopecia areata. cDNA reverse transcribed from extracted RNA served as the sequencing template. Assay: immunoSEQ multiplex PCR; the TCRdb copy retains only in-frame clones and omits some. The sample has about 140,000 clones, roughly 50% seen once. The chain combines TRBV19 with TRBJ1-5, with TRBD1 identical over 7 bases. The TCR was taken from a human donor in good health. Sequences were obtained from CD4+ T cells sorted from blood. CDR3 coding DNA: TGTGCCGGGGGGGACAGAGGGAAGCCCCAGCATTTT. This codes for CAGGDRGKPQHF.